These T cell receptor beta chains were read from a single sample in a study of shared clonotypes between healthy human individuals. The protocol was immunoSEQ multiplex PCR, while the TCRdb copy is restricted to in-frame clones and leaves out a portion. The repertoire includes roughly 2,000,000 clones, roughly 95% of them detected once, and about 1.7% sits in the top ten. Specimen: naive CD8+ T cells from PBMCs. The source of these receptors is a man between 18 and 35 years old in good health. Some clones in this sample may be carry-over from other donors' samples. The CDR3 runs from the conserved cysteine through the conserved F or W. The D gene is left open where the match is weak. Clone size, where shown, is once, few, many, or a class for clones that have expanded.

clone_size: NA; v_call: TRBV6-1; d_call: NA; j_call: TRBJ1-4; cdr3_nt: TGTGCCAGCAGGGAGGGGGGGCGCGAAAAACTGTTTTTT; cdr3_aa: CASREGGREKLFF
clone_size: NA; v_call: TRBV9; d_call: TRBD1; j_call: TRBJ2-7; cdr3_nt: TGTGCCAGCAACCTGTACGGGACAGGGCTGGACGAGCAGTACTTC; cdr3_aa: CASNLYGTGLDEQYF
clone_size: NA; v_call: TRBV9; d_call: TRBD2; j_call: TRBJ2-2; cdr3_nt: TGTGCCAGCAGCCCCTCGGGAGGGTTGGTCGGGGAGCTGTTTTTT; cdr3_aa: CASSPSGGLVGELFF
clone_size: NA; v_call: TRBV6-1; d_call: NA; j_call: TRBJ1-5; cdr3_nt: TGTGCCAGCAGTGAGTCCAGGGCAGTCAATCAGCCCCAGCATTTT; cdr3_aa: CASSESRAVNQPQHF
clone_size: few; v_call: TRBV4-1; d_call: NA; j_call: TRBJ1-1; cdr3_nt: TGCGCCAGCAGCCAAGATACAGTAAACACTGAAGCTTTCTTT; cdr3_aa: CASSQDTVNTEAFF
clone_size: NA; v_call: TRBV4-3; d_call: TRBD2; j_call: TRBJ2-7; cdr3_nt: TGCGCCAGCAGCCCGTCTAGCGGGACCCATTACGAGCAGTACTTC; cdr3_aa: CASSPSSGTHYEQYF
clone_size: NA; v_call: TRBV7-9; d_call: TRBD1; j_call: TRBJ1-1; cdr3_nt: TGTGAGATCCGGGACAGGGGTAACACTGAAGCTTTCTTT; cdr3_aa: CEIRDRGNTEAFF
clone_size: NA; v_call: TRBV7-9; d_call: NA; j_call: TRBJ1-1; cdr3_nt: TGTGCCAGCAGCTTCGGGCAGACTGAAGCTTTCTTT; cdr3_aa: CASSFGQTEAFF
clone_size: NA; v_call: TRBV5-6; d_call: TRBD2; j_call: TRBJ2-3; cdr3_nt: TGTGCCAGCAGCCCCGGACTAGCCATGGATACGCAGTATTTT; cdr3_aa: CASSPGLAMDTQYF
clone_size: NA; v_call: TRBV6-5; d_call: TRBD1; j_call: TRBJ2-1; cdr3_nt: TGTGCCAGCAGAGGACAGGGGGTTGCGAATGAGCAGTTCTTC; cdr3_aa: CASRGQGVANEQFF
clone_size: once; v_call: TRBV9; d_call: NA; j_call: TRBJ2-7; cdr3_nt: TGTGCCAGCAGCCCAGAAACAGGGTCGGCATACGAGCAGTACTTC; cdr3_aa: CASSPETGSAYEQYF
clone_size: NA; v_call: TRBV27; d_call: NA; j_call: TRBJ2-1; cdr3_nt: TGTGCCAGCGCCCTCAGGGGCCCCTCCTACAATGAGCAGTTCTTC; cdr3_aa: CASALRGPSYNEQFF
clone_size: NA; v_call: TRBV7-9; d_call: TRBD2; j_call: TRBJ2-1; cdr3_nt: TGTGCCAGCAGCTCCGGATCCGGGCGGGAGGGCCTTGGTGAGCAGTTCTTC; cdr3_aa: CASSSGSGREGLGEQFF
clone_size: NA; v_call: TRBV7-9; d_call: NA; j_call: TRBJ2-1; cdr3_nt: TGTGCCAGCAGCTTAGTGCAGGGTACTAACAATGAGCAGTTCTTC; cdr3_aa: CASSLVQGTNNEQFF
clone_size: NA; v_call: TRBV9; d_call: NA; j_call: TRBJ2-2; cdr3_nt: TGTGCCAGCAGGGTAGACAGCGCCGGGGAGCTGTTTTTT; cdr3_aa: CASRVDSAGELFF
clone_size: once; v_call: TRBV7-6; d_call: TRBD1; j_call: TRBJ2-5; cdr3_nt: TGTGCCAGCAGCTTGGACAGGACCGAGACCCAGTACTTC; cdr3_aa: CASSLDRTETQYF
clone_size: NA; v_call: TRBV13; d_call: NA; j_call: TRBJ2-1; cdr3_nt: TGTGCCAGCAGCTTAGCTTCCCGGGAGCAGTTCTTC; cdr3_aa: CASSLASREQFF
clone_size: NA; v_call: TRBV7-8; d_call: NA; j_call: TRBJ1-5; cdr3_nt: TGTGCCAGCAGGAGGCCCCAGACAGGCAATCAGCCCCAGCATTTT; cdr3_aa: CASRRPQTGNQPQHF
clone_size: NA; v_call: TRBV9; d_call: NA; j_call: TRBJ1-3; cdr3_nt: TGTGCCAGCAGCGTTTCCGGGAACTCTGGAAACACCATATATTTT; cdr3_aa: CASSVSGNSGNTIYF
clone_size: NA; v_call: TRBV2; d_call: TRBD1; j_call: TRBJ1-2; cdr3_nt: TGTGCCAGCAGAATGAAGGGGGCGGTTGTCTATGGCTACACCTTC; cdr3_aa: CASRMKGAVVYGYTF
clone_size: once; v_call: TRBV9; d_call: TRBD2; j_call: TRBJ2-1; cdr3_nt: TGTGCCAGCAGCCACACTAGACTAGCGGATAATGAGCAGTTCTTC; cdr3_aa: CASSHTRLADNEQFF
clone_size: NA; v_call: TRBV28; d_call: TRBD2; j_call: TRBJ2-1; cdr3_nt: TGTGCCAGCAGTTTAAGGCGGGAGAGGGGCGATGAGCAGTTCTTC; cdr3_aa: CASSLRRERGDEQFF
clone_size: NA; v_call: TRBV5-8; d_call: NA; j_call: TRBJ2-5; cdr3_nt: TGTGCCAGCAGCTTGCTTGGTGGAGAGACCCAGTACTTC; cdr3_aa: CASSLLGGETQYF
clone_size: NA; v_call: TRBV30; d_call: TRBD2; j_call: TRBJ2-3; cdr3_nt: TGTGCCTGGAACCTGGCGGGAGAGGATACGCAGTATTTT; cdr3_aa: CAWNLAGEDTQYF
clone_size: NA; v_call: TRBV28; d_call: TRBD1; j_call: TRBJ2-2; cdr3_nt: TGTGCCAGCAGTCTCACAGGGGAAACCGGGGAGCTGTTTTTT; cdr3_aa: CASSLTGETGELFF
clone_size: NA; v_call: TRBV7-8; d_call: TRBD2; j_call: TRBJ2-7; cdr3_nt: TGTGCCAGCAGCCGACCAGGACTAGCGGGATTAACCGAGCAGTACTTC; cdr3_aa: CASSRPGLAGLTEQYF
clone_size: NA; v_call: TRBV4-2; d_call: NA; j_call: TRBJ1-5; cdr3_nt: TGTGCCAGCAGCCAAGGAGGGTGGATTAGCAATCAGCCCCAGCATTTT; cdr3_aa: CASSQGGWISNQPQHF
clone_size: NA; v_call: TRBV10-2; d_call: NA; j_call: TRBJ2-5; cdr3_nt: TGCGCCAGCAGTGAGTCGAACCCTAGGGAGACCCAGTACTTC; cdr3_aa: CASSESNPRETQYF
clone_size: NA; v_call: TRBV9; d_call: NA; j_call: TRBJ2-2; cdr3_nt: TGTGCCAGCAGCCCCCCCACTTGGGTCCTGAACACCGGGGAGCTGTTTTTT; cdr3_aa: CASSPPTWVLNTGELFF
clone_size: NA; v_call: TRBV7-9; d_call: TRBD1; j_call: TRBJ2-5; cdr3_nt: TGTGCCAGCAGCCACCGGACAGGGGGCCAAGAGACCCAGTACTTC; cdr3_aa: CASSHRTGGQETQYF
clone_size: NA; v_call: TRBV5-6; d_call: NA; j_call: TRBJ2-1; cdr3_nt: TGTGCCAGCAGCTTCGGGGCTCCCCACAATGAGCAGTTCTTC; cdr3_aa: CASSFGAPHNEQFF
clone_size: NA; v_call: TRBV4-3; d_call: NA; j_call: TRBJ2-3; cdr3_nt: TGCGCCAGCAGCCCCAAAAAAGCCACAGATACGCAGTATTTT; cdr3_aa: CASSPKKATDTQYF
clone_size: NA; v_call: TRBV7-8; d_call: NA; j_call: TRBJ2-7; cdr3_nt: TGTGCCAGCAGCTTGAGGGGGTCCTACGAGCAGTACTTC; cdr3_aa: CASSLRGSYEQYF
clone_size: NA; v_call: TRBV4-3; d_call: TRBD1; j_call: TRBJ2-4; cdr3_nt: TGCGCCAGCAGCCAAGTGAGACAGGGGTGGCCCAAAAACATTCAGTACTTC; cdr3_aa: CASSQVRQGWPKNIQYF
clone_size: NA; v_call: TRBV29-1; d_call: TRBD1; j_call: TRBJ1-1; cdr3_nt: TGCAGCGCTGGGACAGGGGGGAGCTTAAGACGGGGCAACACTGAAGCTTTCTTT; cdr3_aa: CSAGTGGSLRRGNTEAFF
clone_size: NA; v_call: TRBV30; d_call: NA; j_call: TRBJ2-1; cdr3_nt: TGTGCCTGTTTAAAGTCTAACTACAATGAGCAGTTCTTC; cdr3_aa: CACLKSNYNEQFF
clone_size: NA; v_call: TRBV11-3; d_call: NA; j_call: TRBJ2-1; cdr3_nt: TGTGCCAGCAGCCCGGAACCGAGGGGGTACAATGAGCAGTTCTTC; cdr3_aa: CASSPEPRGYNEQFF
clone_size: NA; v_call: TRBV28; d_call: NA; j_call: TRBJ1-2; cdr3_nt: TGTGCCAGCAGTGGGGATTACTATGGCTACACCTTC; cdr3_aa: CASSGDYYGYTF
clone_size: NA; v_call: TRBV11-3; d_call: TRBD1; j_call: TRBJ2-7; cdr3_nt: TGTGCCAGCAGCTTGGGGACAGGGGTAGCCTACGAGCAGTACTTC; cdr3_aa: CASSLGTGVAYEQYF
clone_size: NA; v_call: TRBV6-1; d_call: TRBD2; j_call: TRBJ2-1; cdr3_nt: TGTGCCAGCAGCGAAGCCCCTAGCGGGTCTGTTGAGCAGTTCTTC; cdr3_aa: CASSEAPSGSVEQFF
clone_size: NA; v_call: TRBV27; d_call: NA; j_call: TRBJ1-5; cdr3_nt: TGTGCCAGCAGGGAGGGAAGCAATCAGCCCCAGCATTTT; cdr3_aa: CASREGSNQPQHF
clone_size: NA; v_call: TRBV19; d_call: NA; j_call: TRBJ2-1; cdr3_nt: TGTGCCAGTAGTATAGGTGTAGGGGAACGGTTCTTC; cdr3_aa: CASSIGVGERFF
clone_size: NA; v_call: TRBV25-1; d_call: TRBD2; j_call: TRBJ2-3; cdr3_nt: TGTGCCAGCAGTGAGTCCCGGACTAGCGGGAGGGATACGCAGTATTTT; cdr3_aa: CASSESRTSGRDTQYF
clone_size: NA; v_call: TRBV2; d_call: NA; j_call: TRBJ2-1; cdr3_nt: TGTGCCAGCAGTGAAGGGGGAAACAATGAGCAGTTCTTC; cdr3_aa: CASSEGGNNEQFF
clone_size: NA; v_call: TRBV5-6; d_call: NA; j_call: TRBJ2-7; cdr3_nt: TGTGCCAGCAGCTTGGGGGGTACCAAATACGAGCAGTACTTC; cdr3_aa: CASSLGGTKYEQYF
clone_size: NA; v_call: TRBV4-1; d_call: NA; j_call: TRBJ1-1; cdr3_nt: TGCGCCAGCAGCCACGCAGGGAGGGACACTGAAGCTTTCTTT; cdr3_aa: CASSHAGRDTEAFF
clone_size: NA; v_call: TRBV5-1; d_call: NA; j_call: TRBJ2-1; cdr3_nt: TGCGCCAGCAGCCCCCTGCACGCCGTAGGGGCGCTTTTCAATGAGCAGTTCTTC; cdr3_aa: CASSPLHAVGALFNEQFF
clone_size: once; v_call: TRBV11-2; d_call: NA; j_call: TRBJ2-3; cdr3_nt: TGTGCCAGCAGCTATCAGAGCAGGGCAGATACGCAGTATTTT; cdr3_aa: CASSYQSRADTQYF
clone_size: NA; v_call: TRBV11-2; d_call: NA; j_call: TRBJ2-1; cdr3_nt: TGTGCCAGCAGCCCACAATGGGTGGGGCTGGTTGAGCAGTTCTTC; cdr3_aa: CASSPQWVGLVEQFF
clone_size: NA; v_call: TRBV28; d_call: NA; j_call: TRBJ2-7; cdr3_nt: TGTGCCAGCAGTCCCACCCGGGACACCACCTACGAGCAGTACTTC; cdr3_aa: CASSPTRDTTYEQYF
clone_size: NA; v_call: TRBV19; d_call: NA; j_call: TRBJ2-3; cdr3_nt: TGTGCCAGTAGTCGAACTCTCGTTGGCAGGAGGCCTAGCACAGATACGCAGTATTTT; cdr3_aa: CASSRTLVGRRPSTDTQYF
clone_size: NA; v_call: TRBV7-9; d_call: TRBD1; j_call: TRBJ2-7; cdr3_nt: TGTGCCAGCAGCTTCCGGGACAGGGTGTTCGACGAGCAGTACTTC; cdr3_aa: CASSFRDRVFDEQYF